Below, 4 T cell receptor beta chains from the same sample are listed, as sequenced in a study of blood T cell repertoires in COVID-19. Assay: immunoSEQ multiplex PCR; the TCRdb copy retains only in-frame clones and omits some. This table holds 55,000 to 85,000 clones, around 84% found once. The sequenced sample consisted of peripheral blood. The receptors here all came from a woman aged 70 to 79 with acute or convalescent COVID-19.

The chain has TRBV30 and TRBJ1-4; D unclear. Germline V gene sequence: CDR1 GTSNPN, CDR2 SVGIG (reference sequence). The CDR3 contains 12 residues. V was cut by 0 bases and J by 4 bases, with 3 bases left in between. The CDR3 nucleotides read TGTGCCTGGAGTGTCTTTAATGAAAAACTGTTTTTT. Its protein is CAWSVFNEKLFF.

In its sample, this clone was seen once. The chain combines TRBV30 with TRBJ1-1, with 9 bases fitting TRBD1. The CDR3 length is 12 residues. Germline CDR1 GTSNPN, CDR2 SVGIG (reference sequence). The trim removed 4 bases at V and 13 bases at J, leaving 10 bases unmatched. The CDR3 protein is CAWKYSTGGGFF. For the CDR3, the DNA is TGTGCCTGGAAGTACTCCACAGGGGGCGGTTTCTTT.

This clone was detected ten times or more. The chain joins TRBV5-5 to TRBJ1-2; D is unresolved. The CDR3 is 14 residues long. Per the germline V gene, CDR1 is SGHKS and CDR2 is YYEKEE (reference sequence). Trimming took 7 bases from V and 1 from J, leaving 14 bases between them. Written as DNA, the CDR3 is TGTGCCAGCGAAACCGGGGTGGTTAACTATGGCTACACCTTC. It yields the protein CASETGVVNYGYTF.

This clone was counted once. The chain is built from TRBV5-5 and TRBJ1-1; TRBD1 aligns across 8 bases. CDR1 is SGHKS and CDR2 is YYEKEE in the germline V gene (reference sequence). The V and J ends lost 4 bases and 1 base, in that order; junction bases with no gene match: 6. CDR3 size: 15 residues. DNA of the CDR3: TGTGCCAGCAGCACAGCGGGGACAGGGAACACTGAAGCTTTCTTT. It yields the protein CASSTAGTGNTEAFF.